These T cell receptor beta chains were read from a single sample in a study of blood T cell repertoires in COVID-19. Libraries were prepared by immunoSEQ multiplex PCR; TCRdb keeps only in-frame clonotypes and omits some of them. Counted here are 150,000 or so clones, more than 75% occurring once; the ten biggest clones make up roughly 11%. The specimen sequenced was peripheral blood. Receptors originate from a woman in her seventies with COVID-19, enrolled during active disease. The conserved cysteine and the conserved F or W are not part of the CDR3 here.

j_call,v_call,cdr3_aa
TRBJ2-1,TRBV7-3,ASSLRGFTEQF
TRBJ1-2,TRBV7-3,ASSSGTGWGYT
TRBJ1-2,TRBV3-1/TRBV3-2,ASSQKTGGAGGYT
TRBJ1-4,TRBV11-2,ASRPPGQGNEKLF
TRBJ2-1,TRBV5-5,ASSLNFNSYNEQF
TRBJ2-3,TRBV7-9,ASSNRGQGPDTQY
TRBJ2-7,TRBV15,ATSRDYPEQGAVNEQY
TRBJ1-5,TRBV30,AWSVRGRHAQPQH
TRBJ2-1,TRBV9,ASTGTSGGPTYNEQF
TRBJ2-5,TRBV6-2/TRBV6-3,ASSQLGQETQY
TRBJ2-2,TRBV10-1,ASSELRGGTGELF
TRBJ2-1,TRBV7-8,ASSFNPLAGGYYNEQF
TRBJ2-3,TRBV27,ASIPDTQY
TRBJ2-5,TRBV5-4,ASSFDRGGQETQY
TRBJ2-5,TRBV29-1,RVGALGGGETQY
TRBJ2-2,TRBV5-1,ASSLWGTNTGELF
TRBJ1-5,TRBV24-1,ATGDGNNQPQH